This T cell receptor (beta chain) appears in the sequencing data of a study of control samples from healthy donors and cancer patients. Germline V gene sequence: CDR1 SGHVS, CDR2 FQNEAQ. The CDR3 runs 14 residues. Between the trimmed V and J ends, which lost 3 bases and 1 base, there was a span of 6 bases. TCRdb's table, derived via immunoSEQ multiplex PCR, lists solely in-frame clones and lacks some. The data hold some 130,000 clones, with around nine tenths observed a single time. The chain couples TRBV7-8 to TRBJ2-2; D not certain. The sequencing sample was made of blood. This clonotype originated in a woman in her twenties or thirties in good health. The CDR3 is CASSLTGNTGELFF. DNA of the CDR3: TGTGCCAGCAGCTTGACCGGGAACACCGGGGAGCTGTTTTTT.